Presented here are 12 T cell receptor beta chains from one specimen sequenced in a study of cytomegalovirus exposure and HLA in healthy donors. Primers: 60 Vbeta forward and 13 Jbeta reverse. Sequencing used immunoSEQ multiplex PCR; TCRdb keeps in-frame clones, though not all of them. The top ten hold about 7.8% of the sample, which has fewer than 200,000 clones, roughly 13% seen once. Sequencing was carried out using PBMCs. The receptors shown here come from a middle-aged man in good health and CMV-seropositive.

This chain joins TRBV30 and TRBJ2-1; D might be TRBD1 (5 bases). The CDR3 covers 12 residues. V lost 2 bases to trimming and J lost 10 bases, with 12 bases between them. Germline CDR1 reads GTSNPN; CDR2 reads SVGIG (reference sequence). CDR3 nucleotides: TGTGCCTGGAGTTCTCAGGGATACGAGCAGTTCTTC. This gives the protein CAWSSQGYEQFF. Filled out from reference TRBV30 and TRBJ2-1, the complete variable domain reads SQTIHQWPATLVQPVGSPLSLECTVEGTSNPNLYWYRQAAGRGLQLLFYSVGIGQISSEVPQNLSASRPQDRQFILSSKKLLLSDSGFYLCAWSSQGYEQFFGPGTRLTVL.

The sample holds a few counts of this clone. The rearrangement links TRBV28 to TRBJ2-3, with 8 bases matching TRBD1. In germline, CDR1 is MDHEN, CDR2 SYDVKM. The CDR3 has 15 amino acids. V lost 5 bases, J lost 5 bases, and 9 bases stayed unmatched. CDR3 DNA sequence: TGTGCCAGCAGTCCTTTAAACAGGGGGGTAGATACGCAGTATTTT. Its translation is CASSPLNRGVDTQYF.

The chain combines TRBV27 with TRBJ1-5; D unresolved. There are 13 residues in the CDR3. Trimming took 7 bases from V and 4 from J, leaving 11 bases between them. Germline loops: CDR1 MNHEY, CDR2 SMNVEV (reference sequence). The CDR3 reads CASKRGGNQPQHF. In DNA form, the CDR3 reads TGTGCCAGCAAAAGAGGAGGGAATCAGCCCCAGCATTTT.

This clone was observed a handful of times. This chain joins TRBV5-6 and TRBJ1-1, with 8 nucleotides matching TRBD1. Losses at the gene ends were 6 bases for V and 4 bases for J; bases not matched to a gene: 5. CDR3 size: 13 residues. CDR1 is SGHDT, CDR2 YYEEEE, per germline. CDR3 loop: CASTPDRGTEAFF. The CDR3 nucleotides are TGTGCCAGCACCCCAGACAGGGGCACTGAAGCTTTCTTT.

The chain has TRBV7-2 and TRBJ1-1; D might be TRBD1 (5 bases). Trimming cost V 4 bases and J 4 bases, with 13 bases left between them. This CDR3 has 14 residues. CDR1 and CDR2 from the germline V gene are SGHTA and FQGNSA. The CDR3 reads CASSWIRQSTEAFF. Written as DNA, the CDR3 is TGTGCCAGCAGCTGGATCCGACAGTCCACTGAAGCTTTCTTT.

This clone was seen a few times. CDR3: CASSIKGPAAYDSNQPQHF. In nucleotides, the CDR3 is TGTGCCAGTAGTATAAAGGGCCCAGCGGCCTACGATAGCAATCAGCCCCAGCATTTT. The V call is TRBV19, the J call TRBJ1-5; D remains unclear. The CDR3 is 19 residues long. CDR1 is LNHDA and CDR2 is SQIVND in the germline V gene (reference sequence). V was trimmed by 2 bases and J by 0 bases, leaving 20 bases between them. Full variable domain (outside the CDR3, taken from reference TRBV19 and TRBJ1-5): DGGITQSPKYLFRKEGQNVTLSCEQNLNHDAMYWYRQDPGQGLRLIYYSQIVNDFQKGDIAEGYSVSREKKESFPLTVTSAQKNPTAFYLCASSIKGPAAYDSNQPQHFGDGTRLSIL.

CDR3 sequence reads: CASKLGNQETQYF. The CDR3 region has the DNA TGTGCCAGCAAACTGGGCAATCAAGAGACCCAGTACTTC. The chain couples TRBV11-1 to TRBJ2-5; D unclear. The ends were cut back, 7 bases at V and 2 bases at J, with 11 bases in the middle. CDR3 length: 13 amino acids. CDR1 and CDR2 from the germline V gene are SGHAT and FQDESV (reference sequence). The full variable domain, completed using reference TRBV11-1 and TRBJ2-5, is EAEVAQSPRYKITEKSQAVAFWCDPISGHATLYWYRQILGQGPELLVQFQDESVVDDSQLPKDRFSAERLKGVDSTLKIQPAELGDSAMYLCASKLGNQETQYFGPGTRLLVL.

This clone was observed a handful of times. The V gene is TRBV7-8, the J gene TRBJ2-5; 10 nucleotides agree with TRBD1. The CDR3 has 15 amino acids. CDR1 and CDR2 (germline): SGHVS, FQNEAQ. V trimming: 5 bases; J trimming: 2 bases; junction bases outside the gene matches: 5. CDR3 region: CASSKTGGGQETQYF. CDR3 DNA sequence: TGTGCCAGCAGCAAGACAGGGGGCGGGCAAGAGACCCAGTACTTC.

The sample holds a few counts of this clone. The chain recombines TRBV9 with TRBJ1-1; D uncertain. Looked up from germline, CDR1 is SGDLS and CDR2 is YYNGEE. The CDR3 spans 13 residues. The V and J ends lost 0 bases and 4 bases respectively, with 7 bases between them. This chain's CDR3 is CASSVGPTTEAFF. The CDR3 DNA sequence: TGTGCCAGCAGCGTAGGTCCTACCACTGAAGCTTTCTTT.

A note on this clone: The same CDR3 arises from other DNA sequences in this sample as well. CDR3 amino acids: CASSLGRGAETQYF. CDR3 nucleotides: TGCGCCAGCAGCTTGGGTAGGGGCGCGGAGACCCAGTACTTC. The chain links TRBV5-1 to TRBJ2-5; D is perhaps TRBD1 (5 bases). The CDR3 sequence is 14 residues long. Per germline, CDR1 SGHRS and CDR2 YFSETQ. V was clipped by 0 bases and J by 5 bases, with 11 bases between them.

This clone was detected a few times. The rearrangement joins TRBV6-5 to TRBJ1-2; 8 bases map to TRBD1. Trimming cost V 0 bases and J 0 bases; bases outside gene matches: 0. CDR1 MNHEY and CDR2 SVGAGI come from the germline V gene. The CDR3 spans 15 residues. The CDR3 DNA follows: TGTGCCAGCAGTTACTCGGACAGGGCTAACTATGGCTACACCTTC. Translating gives CASSYSDRANYGYTF.

The V gene is TRBV25-1, the J gene TRBJ1-2, with 7 positions matching TRBD1. With V trimmed by 4 bases and J by 8 bases, 7 bases remained unmatched. CDR1 and CDR2 from the germline V gene are MGHDK and SYGVNS. CDR3 length: 13 residues. In nucleotides, the CDR3 is TGTGCCAGCAGTGCCTGGACAGGAAGGGGCTACACCTTC. This translates into CASSAWTGRGYTF.